One sample yielded the 25 T cell receptor beta chains listed below, sequenced in a study of T cell changes during pregnancy in multiple sclerosis. Sequencing was performed with immunoSEQ multiplex PCR; in TCRdb, only in-frame clones are kept and a portion is missing. The repertoire holds about 38,000 clones, with around nine tenths as singletons. This specimen was CD4+ T cells from peripheral blood mononuclear cells, taken after pregnancy. The receptors were gathered from a female donor in good health, enrolled as a control in a pregnancy study.

This chain links TRBV14 with TRBJ1-2; D remains ambiguous. The CDR3 runs to 16 residues. V shed 1 base and J shed 4 bases, with 16 bases lying between them. Germline assignment: CDR1 SGHDN and CDR2 FVKESK. CDR3: CASSQGAGLVGYGYTF. As DNA, the CDR3 is TGTGCCAGCAGCCAAGGTGCGGGTCTGGTGGGCTATGGCTACACCTTC.

The gene calls are TRBV18 and TRBJ2-5; 10 bases map to TRBD1. Germline V gene data show CDR1 as KGHSH and CDR2 as LQKENI. CDR3 length: 16 amino acids. V gave up 3 bases and J gave up 4 bases; unmatched junction bases: 8. CDR3 sequence reads: CASSPAGTGVRETQYF. DNA of the CDR3: TGTGCCAGCTCACCGGCGGGGACAGGGGTGCGAGAGACCCAGTACTTC.

V is TRBV28 and J is TRBJ2-3; 9 nucleotides align to TRBD2. Germline lookup yields CDR1 MDHEN and CDR2 SYDVKM. The CDR3 sequence is 14 residues long. V trimming: 11 bases; J trimming: 5 bases; junction bases outside the gene matches: 11. CDR3 in amino acids: CALGRGGPVDTQYF. The CDR3 DNA sequence: TGTGCCCTAGGGCGGGGGGGCCCGGTAGATACGCAGTATTTT.

The chain is built from TRBV19 and TRBJ1-5; TRBD1 matches 9 bases. The CDR3 sequence is 16 residues long. Germline V gene lookup returns CDR1 LNHDA and CDR2 SQIVND (reference sequence). The ends lost 6 bases at V and 2 bases at J; junction bases unmatched: 8. The CDR3 spells CASSKQGAAGNQPQHF. In DNA form, the CDR3 reads TGTGCCAGTAGCAAACAGGGGGCGGCCGGCAATCAGCCCCAGCATTTT.

This chain joins TRBV6-5 and TRBJ2-7, with 8 bases identical to TRBD1. Germline trimming cut 0 bases from V and 5 bases from J; bases unmatched to any gene: 9. The CDR3 spans 16 residues. Germline CDR1 MNHEY, CDR2 SVGAGI. CDR3 nucleotides: TGTGCCAGCAGTTACTCGAGAAACAGGGGGAAGAACGAGCAGTACTTC. This encodes CASSYSRNRGKNEQYF.

The chain is built from TRBV28 and TRBJ2-7; the match to TRBD2 covers 10 bases. Germline assignment: CDR1 MDHEN and CDR2 SYDVKM. The ends lost 6 bases at V and 3 bases at J; junction bases unmatched: 5. This CDR3 contains 14 residues. The CDR3 region is CASRSGLAFYEQYF. DNA of the CDR3: TGTGCCAGCAGATCGGGACTAGCGTTCTACGAGCAGTACTTC.

CDR3 in DNA: TGTGCCAGCAGCTTTAGGGCGGGGGGGAACACCGGGGAGCTGTTTTTT. This gives the protein CASSFRAGGNTGELFF. The rearrangement links TRBV7-8 to TRBJ2-2; TRBD2 agrees at 8 bases. This CDR3 contains 16 residues. The V and J ends lost 3 bases and 1 base, in that order; junction bases with no gene match: 4. Germline V lookup: CDR1 SGHVS, CDR2 FQNEAQ.

This clone was detected only once. The CDR3 nucleotides read TGTGCCAGCAGCTTAGCGAGGCTAGCGGGAGGCATTGAGCAGTTCTTC. It yields the protein CASSLARLAGGIEQFF. The V gene is TRBV7-2, the J gene TRBJ2-1; TRBD2 matches at 11 bases. Germline V gene data show CDR1 as SGHTA and CDR2 as FQGNSA. The CDR3 contains 16 residues. Germline trimming cut 0 bases from V and 9 bases from J; bases unmatched to any gene: 7.

The rearrangement uses TRBV27 and TRBJ2-6; 7 positions match TRBD1. In germline, CDR1 is MNHEY, CDR2 SMNVEV (reference sequence). The CDR3 is 16 residues long. Losses at the gene ends were 5 bases for V and 0 bases for J; bases not matched to a gene: 4. The CDR3 sequence: CASSPRQGSGANVLTF. The CDR3 DNA reads as TGTGCCAGCAGTCCACGACAGGGCTCTGGGGCCAACGTCCTGACTTTC.

The chain carries TRBV5-1 and TRBJ2-1, with 11 bases that match TRBD2. J gave up 2 bases and V 2 bases, and 18 bases lay outside the gene matches. The V gene's germline CDR1 is SGHRS and CDR2 YFSETQ. The length of the CDR3 is 21 residues. In nucleotides, the CDR3 is TGCGCCAGCAGCTTAGGTAGTACTAGCGGGGGACTCACTTTCACCTACAATGAGCAGTTCTTC. Protein sequence: CASSLGSTSGGLTFTYNEQFF.

This chain links TRBV5-1 with TRBJ2-7; possible D gene TRBD1, 5 bases. This CDR3 has 16 amino acids. V lost 0 bases to trimming and J lost 2 bases, with 15 bases between them. Per germline, CDR1 SGHRS and CDR2 YFSETQ. The DNA for the CDR3 is TGCGCCAGCAGCTTGGCCTCGACAGTACCCGCCTACGAGCAGTACTTC. It specifies CASSLASTVPAYEQYF.

The chain has TRBV21-1 and TRBJ1-1; the D segment call TRBD1 is taken from the table without a DNA check. TRBV21-1 is recorded as a pseudogene. The CDR3 has 14 amino acids. The DNA of the CDR3 is TGTGCCAGCAACAGAATCACAATGAACACTGAAGCTTTCTTT. It encodes CASNRITMNTEAFF.

This clone was seen more than once but under ten times. This chain joins TRBV5-4 and TRBJ2-5; 9 nucleotides line up with TRBD1. J lost 5 bases, V lost 0 bases, and 8 bases had no gene match. CDR1 and CDR2 (germline): SGHNT, YYREEE (reference sequence). CDR3 length equals 16 residues. CDR3 sequence (DNA): TGTGCCAGCAGCTTGGGGGACAGGGTTTTTCCGGAGACCCAGTACTTC. Its translation is CASSLGDRVFPETQYF.

DNA for the CDR3: TGTGCCAGCAGTACCGGAGGGTTATACGAGCAGTACTTC. It encodes CASSTGGLYEQYF. V is TRBV6-6 and J is TRBJ2-7, with a tentative D call TRBD2 (6 bases). CDR3 size: 13 residues. Germline CDR1 is MNHNY and CDR2 is SVGAGI (reference sequence). V was trimmed by 5 bases and J by 4 bases, leaving 12 bases between them.

This clone was seen just once. V and J are TRBV6-5 and TRBJ1-6; D possibly corresponds to TRBD1 (6 bases). This CDR3 contains 15 residues. The germline V and J ends were trimmed by 6 bases and 5 bases, with 14 bases remaining between them. In germline, CDR1 is MNHEY, CDR2 SVGAGI. CDR3 loop: CASRGAGADNSPLHF. In DNA, the CDR3 is TGTGCCAGCAGGGGGGCGGGGGCCGATAATTCACCCCTCCACTTT.

The genes are TRBV7-8 and TRBJ2-1; possible D gene TRBD2, 6 bases. Between the trimmed V and J ends, which lost 5 bases and 7 bases, there was a span of 12 bases. Germline values: CDR1 SGHVS, CDR2 FQNEAQ. There are 13 residues in the CDR3. This chain's CDR3 is CASSPLGGNEQFF. The CDR3 bases are TGTGCCAGCAGCCCCCTGGGGGGAAATGAGCAGTTCTTC.

V usage is TRBV13 and J usage is TRBJ1-1; D remains unclear. The CDR3 totals 13 residues. With 2 bases removed from V and 4 bases from J, the gap between germline ends came to 8 bases. Germline CDR1 reads PRHDT; CDR2 reads FYEKMQ (reference sequence). The CDR3 protein is CASSLSRATEAFF. The CDR3 nucleotides are TGTGCCAGCAGCTTATCGAGGGCCACTGAAGCTTTCTTT.

V usage is TRBV10-3 and J usage is TRBJ1-4; 11 bases match TRBD1. Germline assignment: CDR1 ENHRY and CDR2 SYGVKD. This CDR3 comprises 15 residues. V shed 6 bases, J shed 13 bases, and the junction held 13 bases outside the gene matches. The CDR3 sequence: CAISPGTGGTRLLFF. The DNA of the CDR3 is TGTGCCATCAGCCCCGGGACAGGGGGTACCCGCTTACTGTTTTTT.

V usage is TRBV29-1 and J usage is TRBJ2-5; 7 nucleotides align to TRBD2. This CDR3 comprises 15 residues. The junction had 11 bases not matched to a gene; V was cut back by 5 bases and J by 2 bases. Germline V CDR1 and CDR2: SQVTM, ANQGSEA. The CDR3 protein is CSVSQRGDWQETQYF. Written as DNA, the CDR3 is TGCAGCGTTTCTCAGCGGGGCGACTGGCAAGAGACCCAGTACTTC.

The V gene is TRBV7-9, the J gene TRBJ1-1; D remains ambiguous. CDR1 and CDR2 (germline): SEHNR, FQNEAQ (reference sequence). Trimming removed 2 bases at V and 4 bases at J, with 8 bases between. The CDR3 length is 13 residues. CDR3 sequence (DNA): TGTGCCAGCAGCTTAAGCGGAATCACTGAAGCTTTCTTT. This sequence encodes CASSLSGITEAFF.

The J gene is TRBJ1-4, the V gene TRBV5-6, with no clear D. Germline CDR1 and CDR2: SGHDT and YYEEEE. V was clipped by 3 bases and J by 0 bases, with 12 bases between them. The CDR3 covers 16 residues. The DNA of the CDR3 is TGTGCCAGCAGCTCCATATGGACTGCAACTAATGAAAAACTGTTTTTT. Amino acids: CASSSIWTATNEKLFF.

The chain has TRBV25-1 and TRBJ2-4; TRBD2 might be the D (5 bases). The CDR3 has 13 amino acids. The V and J ends lost 3 bases and 10 bases respectively, with 13 bases between them. Germline lookup yields CDR1 MGHDK and CDR2 SYGVNS. The CDR3 sequence: CASSESGGWIQYF. CDR3 DNA: TGTGCCAGCAGTGAGAGCGGTGGCTGGATTCAGTACTTC.

The chain carries TRBV19 and TRBJ1-4; unclear D gene. Germline V lookup: CDR1 LNHDA, CDR2 SQIVND (reference sequence). CDR3 length equals 14 residues. V was pared by 10 bases and J by 4 bases, with 16 bases between. The CDR3 protein is CATREGYYNEKLFF. The CDR3 DNA follows: TGTGCCACCCGGGAAGGATACTATAATGAAAAACTGTTTTTT.

The chain recombines TRBV11-3 with TRBJ2-2; 7 bases agree with TRBD1. Germline V gene sequence: CDR1 SGHNT, CDR2 YENEEA. The J segment lost 7 bases and the V segment lost 5 bases, leaving 7 bases of the junction unmatched. This CDR3 contains 14 residues. CDR3 bases: TGTGCCAGCAGCCGGGCAGGGGGTCACGGGGAGCTGTTTTTT. It translates to CASSRAGGHGELFF.

The V and J genes are TRBV30 and TRBJ2-2; a weak D match, TRBD2 (5 bases). With 0 bases removed from V and 4 bases from J, the gap between germline ends came to 15 bases. CDR1 GTSNPN and CDR2 SVGIG come from the germline V gene (reference sequence). The CDR3 consists of 16 residues. The chain's CDR3 is CAWSVIGSWSTGELFF. The CDR3 region has the DNA TGTGCCTGGAGTGTGATTGGGAGCTGGAGCACCGGGGAGCTGTTTTTT.